This TCR beta chain was found in a study of identical twins. MiXCR, applied by TCRdb to the 5' RACE reads, yields one record per CDR3 protein. The table lists 500,000 to 650,000 distinct CDR3 sequences, around 7.4% of them singletons. These data were also filed under a second study, of yellow fever vaccine responses in identical twins.

The material sequenced was PBMCs. This receptor was obtained from a woman younger than 35 in good health.

Written as DNA, the CDR3 is TGTGCCAGCAGTGGTGGGCGGGACAGGGTATTATCCAAAAACATTCAGTACTTC. Its translation is CASSGGRDRVLSKNIQYF. The chain employs TRBV25-1 and TRBJ2-4; TRBD1 matches 9 bases. V was pared by 4 bases and J by 2 bases, with 12 bases of the junction left unmatched. The CDR3 is 18 amino acids. Germline CDR1 reads MGHDK; CDR2 reads SYGVNS.